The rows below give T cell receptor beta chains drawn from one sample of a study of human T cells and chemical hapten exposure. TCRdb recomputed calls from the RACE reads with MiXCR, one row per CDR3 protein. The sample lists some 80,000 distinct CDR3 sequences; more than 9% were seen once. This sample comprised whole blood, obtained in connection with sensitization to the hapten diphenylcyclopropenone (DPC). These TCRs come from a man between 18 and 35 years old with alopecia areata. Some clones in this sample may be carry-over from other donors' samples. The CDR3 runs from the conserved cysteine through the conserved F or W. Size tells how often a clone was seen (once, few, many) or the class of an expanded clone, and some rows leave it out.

CDR3: CSAREDTTDTQYF
J: TRBJ2-3
size: NA
V: TRBV20-1

CDR3: CASSFRGGAEAFF
J: TRBJ1-1
size: few
V: TRBV7-2

CDR3: CASSRFASLGIGSNSPLHF
J: TRBJ1-6
size: many
V: TRBV7-9

CDR3: CASSFPGPSNQPQHF
J: TRBJ1-5
size: many
V: TRBV7-7

CDR3: CASSLWAETQYF
J: TRBJ2-5
size: many
V: TRBV11-2

CDR3: CASSLEQYNEQFF
J: TRBJ2-1
size: NA
V: TRBV5-1

CDR3: CSAHSAGDQPQHF
J: TRBJ1-5
size: many
V: TRBV20-1

CDR3: CASTSYRKNSSLHF
J: TRBJ1-6
size: few
V: TRBV7-2

CDR3: CASSFSPDNYGYTF
J: TRBJ1-2
size: few
V: TRBV7-9

CDR3: CASGLATGNGGYTF
J: TRBJ1-2
size: few
V: TRBV12-5

CDR3: CASSLESESSYEQYF
J: TRBJ2-7
size: NA
V: TRBV5-1

CDR3: CASRPGQGAWQPQHF
J: TRBJ1-5
size: many
V: TRBV12-3/TRBV12-4

CDR3: CASSLPRQGNQPQHF
J: TRBJ1-5
size: few
V: TRBV7-2

CDR3: CASSLQTGTGDSPLHF
J: TRBJ1-6
size: few
V: TRBV11-1

CDR3: CASSFPPQAEAFF
J: TRBJ1-1
size: few
V: TRBV5-1

CDR3: CASSPSDQNSPLHF
J: TRBJ1-6
size: few
V: TRBV18

CDR3: CASPEGSKNIQYF
J: TRBJ2-4
size: NA
V: TRBV10-1